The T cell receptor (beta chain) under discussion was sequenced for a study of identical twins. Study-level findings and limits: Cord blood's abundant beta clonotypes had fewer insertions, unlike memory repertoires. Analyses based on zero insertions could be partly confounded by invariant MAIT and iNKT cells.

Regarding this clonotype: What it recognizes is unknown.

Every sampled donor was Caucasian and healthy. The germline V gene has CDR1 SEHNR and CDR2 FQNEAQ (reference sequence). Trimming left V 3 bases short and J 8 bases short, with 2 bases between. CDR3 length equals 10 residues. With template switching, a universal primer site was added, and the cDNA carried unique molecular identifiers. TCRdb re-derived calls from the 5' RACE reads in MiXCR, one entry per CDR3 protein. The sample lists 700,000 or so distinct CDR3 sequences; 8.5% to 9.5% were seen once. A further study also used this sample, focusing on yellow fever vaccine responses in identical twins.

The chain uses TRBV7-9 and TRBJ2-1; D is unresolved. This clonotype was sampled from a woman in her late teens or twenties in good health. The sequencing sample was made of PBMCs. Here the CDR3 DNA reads TGTGCCAGCAGCTTCCATGAGCAGTTCTTC. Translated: CASSFHEQFF.